This passage covers 21 T cell receptor beta chains from one sample sequenced in a study of long-term antiretroviral therapy in people with HIV. With survey level as its setting, the immunoSEQ assay was v3.0. Profiling relied on immunoSEQ multiplex PCR, and the TCRdb table lists in-frame clones only, not all of them. Altogether approximately 9,400 clones are present, roughly 78% being singletons, with the ten largest covering 23%. The material was unsorted PBMCs, obtained 0.6 years before starting antiretroviral therapy. The receptors were sampled from a man in his forties or fifties with HIV.

CDR3 DNA: TGTGCCAGCAGTGAAGCGCTTCGAGGGACAGGGGGTCAGCCCCAGCATTTT. Amino acids: CASSEALRGTGGQPQHF. The V gene is TRBV2, the J gene TRBJ1-5, with 11 bases aligning to TRBD1. Germline V gene sequence: CDR1 SNHLY, CDR2 FYNNEI. The junction had 7 bases not matched to a gene; V was cut back by 0 bases and J by 6 bases. The CDR3 sequence is 17 residues long.

The CDR3 DNA reads as TGTGCCAGCTCACCACCGGACGCGAGCTCCTACGAGCAGTACTTC. The encoded protein is CASSPPDASSYEQYF. This chain connects TRBV18 to TRBJ2-7, with D unclear. Germline V gene lookup returns CDR1 KGHSH and CDR2 LQKENI. The CDR3 extends over 15 amino acids. V lost 0 bases to trimming and J lost 0 bases, with 9 bases between them.

This rearrangement joins TRBV7-9 to TRBJ1-2, with 9 bases identical to TRBD1. V lost 2 bases to trimming and J lost 6 bases; unmatched junction nucleotides: 7. Germline CDR1 reads SEHNR; CDR2 reads FQNEAQ (reference sequence). The CDR3 runs 15 residues. CDR3 sequence reads: CASSLTGQGPDGYTF. The CDR3 nucleotides are TGTGCCAGCAGCTTAACGGGACAGGGTCCCGATGGCTACACCTTC.

A few counts support this clone. The junction differs from germline at one of its ends, possibly a read error. The chain couples TRBV19 to TRBJ1-2; weak D call: TRBD1 (5 bases). The CDR3 extends over 14 amino acids. Germline V gives CDR1 LNHDA, CDR2 SQIVND (reference sequence). The CDR3 DNA reads TGTGCCAGTAGTCTAGACAGTCTCAACTATGGCTACACCTTC. Residues: CASSLDSLNYGYTF.

This clone is classed as large. This chain joins TRBV27 and TRBJ1-2; no firm D call. This CDR3 comprises 13 residues. Between the trimmed V and J ends, which lost 6 bases and 2 bases, there was a span of 10 bases. CDR1 and CDR2 from the germline V gene are MNHEY and SMNVEV (reference sequence). As DNA, the CDR3 is TGTGCCAGCAGGGACCGGATCAACTATGGCTACACCTTC. It translates to CASRDRINYGYTF.

The chain carries TRBV6-1 and TRBJ1-1; tentatively, D is TRBD1 (5 bases). The V gene lost 2 bases and the J gene lost 10 bases, with 17 bases spanning the gap. Germline-derived CDR1 and CDR2 are MNHNS and SASEGT. This CDR3 is 14 amino acids long. The CDR3 loop is CASSEFPRVGGAFF. CDR3 DNA sequence: TGTGCCAGCAGTGAATTCCCCAGGGTTGGGGGAGCTTTCTTT.

The chain is built from TRBV7-6 and TRBJ2-7; D perhaps matches TRBD1 (5 bases). Germline values: CDR1 SGHVS, CDR2 FNYEAQ. This CDR3 is 12 amino acids long. V was trimmed by 2 bases and J by 5 bases, leaving 7 bases between them. CDR3 bases: TGTGCCAGCAGCTTACAGGGTAACGAGCAGTACTTC. Its translation: CASSLQGNEQYF.

This chain links TRBV29-1 with TRBJ2-7; 10 nucleotides line up with TRBD1. After removal of 7 bases from V and 6 bases from J, the junction contained 6 bases not matched to a gene. Germline values: CDR1 SQVTM, CDR2 ANQGSEA. This CDR3 has 12 amino acids. DNA for the CDR3: TGCAGCGCCGGGGACAGGGGATTCGAGCAGTACTTC. Translating it yields CSAGDRGFEQYF.

The V call is TRBV6-5, the J call TRBJ1-1, with a possible D match to TRBD1 (5 bases). CDR3 length: 15 amino acids. Germline V lookup: CDR1 MNHEY, CDR2 SVGAGI. V dropped 0 bases and J dropped 4 bases, with 12 bases sitting between them. The CDR3 sequence is CASSYSFGGTTEAFF. CDR3 nucleotide sequence: TGTGCCAGCAGTTACTCATTCGGGGGAACCACTGAAGCTTTCTTT.

CDR3: CASSLGQGGTYEQYF. The CDR3 coding sequence is TGTGCCAGCAGCTTAGGACAGGGGGGTACCTACGAGCAGTACTTC. The rearrangement uses TRBV7-2 and TRBJ2-7; 9 positions agree with TRBD1. There are 15 residues in the CDR3. Germline CDR1 SGHTA, CDR2 FQGNSA. The ends lost 1 base at V and 2 bases at J; junction bases unmatched: 3.

This clone was counted a few times. The chain uses TRBV28 and TRBJ1-2, with D uncertain. The CDR3 runs 13 residues. Germline V gene sequence: CDR1 MDHEN, CDR2 SYDVKM. Trimming took off 7 bases at V and 7 bases at J, with 16 bases between the two ends. The CDR3 nucleotides are TGTGCCAGCACCCTGGGAGGCCGCTCTGGCTACACCTTC. Encoded protein: CASTLGGRSGYTF.

This clone has a single count. The chain recombines TRBV27 with TRBJ1-2; 8 positions match TRBD1. CDR1 MNHEY and CDR2 SMNVEV come from the germline V gene (reference sequence). The junction had 3 bases not matched to a gene; V was cut back by 8 bases and J by 4 bases. The CDR3 covers 12 residues. In DNA form, the CDR3 reads TGTGCCAGCGGGGGACAGGCCTATGGCTACACCTTC. It encodes CASGGQAYGYTF.

The chain employs TRBV6-5 and TRBJ2-7; D gene unclear. Germline CDR1 MNHEY, CDR2 SVGAGI. V was pared by 0 bases and J by 4 bases, with 7 bases between. The CDR3 is 13 amino acids. The CDR3 region is CASSYSIGYEQYF. CDR3 sequence (DNA): TGTGCCAGCAGTTACTCGATAGGTTACGAGCAGTACTTC.

The chain carries TRBV30 and TRBJ2-1, with D perhaps being TRBD1 or TRBD2 (6 bases each). The CDR3 covers 12 residues. The germline V and J ends were trimmed by 3 bases and 7 bases, with 10 bases remaining between them. The V gene's germline CDR1 is GTSNPN and CDR2 SVGIG (reference sequence). Written as DNA, the CDR3 is TGTGCCTGGAGATCGGGGGCAAATGAGCAGTTCTTC. As protein: CAWRSGANEQFF.

This clone was counted only a few times. This chain links TRBV7-8 with TRBJ1-4; 7 bases match TRBD1. This CDR3 contains 16 residues. Trimming took 4 bases from V and 5 from J; bases not matched to a gene: 10. CDR1 and CDR2 (germline): SGHVS, FQNEAQ. In DNA form, the CDR3 reads TGTGCCAGCAGCTCGCAGACAGGGCGGCGGAATGAAAAACTGTTTTTT. Translation gives CASSSQTGRRNEKLFF.

Only one count was recorded for this clone. The chain uses TRBV9 and TRBJ2-1; 7 nucleotides match TRBD2. The CDR3 is made up of 14 amino acids. The germline V gene encodes CDR1 SGDLS and CDR2 YYNGEE. Unmatched junction bases numbered 7, after V lost 1 base and J lost 9 bases. The chain's CDR3 is CASSVIAGEGEQFF. The DNA of the CDR3 is TGTGCCAGCAGCGTAATAGCGGGCGAGGGTGAGCAGTTCTTC.

The J gene is TRBJ1-6, the V gene TRBV5-6; no clear D. The ends were cut back, 5 bases at V and 3 bases at J, with 6 bases in the middle. The CDR3 length is 13 residues. CDR1 is SGHDT and CDR2 is YYEEEE in the germline V gene. This CDR3 reads CASSWDYNSPLHF. CDR3 bases: TGTGCCAGCAGTTGGGACTATAATTCACCCCTCCACTTT.

This CDR3 is CASSHGVARYEQYF. CDR3 in DNA: TGTGCCAGCAGTCACGGAGTGGCCCGCTACGAGCAGTACTTC. The V call is TRBV7-2, the J call TRBJ2-7; D uncertain. The CDR3 extends over 14 amino acids. Germline CDR1 and CDR2: SGHTA and FQGNSA. V lost 6 bases and J lost 3, with 15 bases in between.

The chain couples TRBV6-1 to TRBJ2-2; D is possibly TRBD2 (6 bases). This CDR3 comprises 15 residues. The V gene lost 4 bases and the J gene lost 5 bases, with 14 bases spanning the gap. Germline values: CDR1 MNHNS, CDR2 SASEGT. CDR3 in amino acids: CASSGSFGGTGELFF. In DNA form, the CDR3 reads TGTGCCAGCAGTGGGTCGTTCGGGGGAACCGGGGAGCTGTTTTTT.

The chain joins TRBV27 to TRBJ2-1; the match to TRBD1 covers 8 bases. This CDR3 contains 15 residues. The trim removed 5 bases at V and 6 bases at J, leaving 9 bases unmatched. Germline assignment: CDR1 MNHEY and CDR2 SMNVEV (reference sequence). The DNA for the CDR3 is TGTGCCAGCAGTCAGGACAGGGAACCCGTCAATGAGCAGTTCTTC. Encoded protein: CASSQDREPVNEQFF.

The chain joins TRBV19 to TRBJ2-5, with D maybe TRBD2 (7 bases). This CDR3 spans 14 amino acids. The germline CDR1 and CDR2 sequences are LNHDA and SQIVND (reference sequence). Deletions cut 10 bases from V and 2 bases from J, with 17 bases between. In DNA, the CDR3 is TGTGCCACCTCAAGGGGAGGGGGGCAAGAGACCCAGTACTTC. Translated: CATSRGGGQETQYF.